This TCR beta chain was captured by sequencing in a study of T-cell memory formation after mild COVID-19. Each CDR3 protein gets one entry after TCRdb re-called the 5' RACE reads with MiXCR. The sample has roughly 350,000 distinct CDR3 sequences, under 30% seen once. V shed 1 base and J shed 12 bases, with 21 bases lying between them. CDR3 size: 16 residues. Per the germline V gene, CDR1 is LGHNA and CDR2 is YSLEER. Findings and caveats of the study: Clones which contracted sat mainly in CM and EM if CD4+, and in EMRA if CD8+. Certain responding clones were present in pre-infection memory, suggesting participation of cross-reactive memory. In second-wave clones peaking day 37, SARS-CoV-2 specificity remained unconfirmed. Among clones contracting day 15 to 85, CD4/CD8 was balanced, whereas later expanders leaned CD4+.

This clonotype has just a few counts. As yet, its antigen is unknown. This TCR derives from an adult woman who had mild COVID-19 (a few samples of this study predate the infection). Cell type and time point are not known. The chain links TRBV4-3 to TRBJ1-4; TRBD1 is a possible D gene (5 bases). Material for sequencing was PBMCs or a T cell subset sorted from them (not recorded which). This CDR3 is CASSQAGTEYDGELFF. The CDR3 DNA follows: TGCGCCAGCAGCCAAGCCGGGACGGAATACGACGGGGAACTGTTTTTT.